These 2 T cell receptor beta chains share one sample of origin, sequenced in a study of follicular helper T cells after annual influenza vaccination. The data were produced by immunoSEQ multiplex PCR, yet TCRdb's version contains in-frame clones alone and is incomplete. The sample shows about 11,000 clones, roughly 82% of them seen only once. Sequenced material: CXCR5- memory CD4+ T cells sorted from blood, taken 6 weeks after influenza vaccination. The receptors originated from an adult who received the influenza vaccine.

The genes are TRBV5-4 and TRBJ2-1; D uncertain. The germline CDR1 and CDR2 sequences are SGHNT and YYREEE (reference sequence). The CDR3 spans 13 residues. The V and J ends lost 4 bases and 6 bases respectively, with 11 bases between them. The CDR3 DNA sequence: TGTGCCAGCAGCCCCTCCCCTTCCAATGAGCAGTTCTTC. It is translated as CASSPSPSNEQFF.

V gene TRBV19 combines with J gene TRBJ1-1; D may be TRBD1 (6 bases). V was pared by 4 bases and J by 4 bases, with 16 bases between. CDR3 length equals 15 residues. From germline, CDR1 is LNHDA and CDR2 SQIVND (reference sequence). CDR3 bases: TGTGCCAGTAGTACAAAATGGGGGGGCACCACTGAAGCTTTCTTT. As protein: CASSTKWGGTTEAFF.